These 27 T cell receptor beta chains originate from one sample sequenced in a study of ipilimumab plus nivolumab after autologous stem cell transplantation. TCRdb keeps only in-frame clones here, not all; method: immunoSEQ multiplex PCR. Counted here are 37,000 or so clones, around 92% occurring once; the ten biggest clones make up under 0.95%. The material was PBMCs, obtained in a trial of ipilimumab plus nivolumab as post-transplant consolidation. Receptor source: a male donor with multiple myeloma.

In its sample, this clone was seen once. This chain connects TRBV7-2 to TRBJ1-4; D might be TRBD1 (6 bases). The length of the CDR3 is 14 residues. Trimming pared 5 bases from V and 5 bases from J, leaving 12 bases between. Germline CDR1 reads SGHTA; CDR2 reads FQGNSA. The CDR3 sequence is CASSLQGSNEKLFF. The CDR3 region has the DNA TGTGCCAGCAGCCTCCAGGGGTCGAATGAAAAACTGTTTTTT.

The J gene is TRBJ2-5, the V gene TRBV9, with D tentatively TRBD2 (5 bases). V was cut by 0 bases and J by 4 bases, with 13 bases left in between. Germline V gene sequence: CDR1 SGDLS, CDR2 YYNGEE. This CDR3 region has 15 residues. CDR3 nucleotides: TGTGCCAGCAGCGTAGACTCTAGCCGGGGAGAGACCCAGTACTTC. Encoded protein: CASSVDSSRGETQYF.

The chain couples TRBV15 to TRBJ2-6; TRBD1 is a possible D gene (6 bases). The germline CDR1 and CDR2 sequences are LNHNV and YYDKDF (reference sequence). The CDR3 length is 17 residues. The V gene lost 2 bases and the J gene lost 3 bases, with 14 bases spanning the gap. The DNA for the CDR3 is TGTGCCACCAGCAGAACCACACAGGGTGGTGGGGCCAACGTCCTGACTTTC. Amino acid sequence: CATSRTTQGGGANVLTF.

This clone was seen a handful of times. V usage is TRBV5-1 and J usage is TRBJ2-5, with TRBD2 identical over 13 bases. Germline loops: CDR1 SGHRS, CDR2 YFSETQ. With V trimmed by 4 bases and J by 0 bases, 3 bases remained unmatched. The CDR3 covers 16 residues. For the CDR3, the DNA is TGCGCCAGCAGCCCCGGGACTAGCGGGAACCAAGAGACCCAGTACTTC. Translation: CASSPGTSGNQETQYF.

V and J are TRBV6-6 and TRBJ1-2, with no clear D. Trimming shortened V by 7 bases and J by 1 base, and 7 bases separated the two germline ends. Looked up from germline, CDR1 is MNHNY and CDR2 is SVGAGI (reference sequence). CDR3 size: 12 residues. In DNA, the CDR3 is TGTGCCAGCATGAACCTTAACTATGGCTACACCTTC. Translated, it gives CASMNLNYGYTF.

The CDR3 region is CASSLDGQGNIYEQYF. CDR3 DNA sequence: TGCGCCAGCAGCTTGGATGGACAGGGAAATATCTACGAGCAGTACTTC. The V gene is TRBV5-1, the J gene TRBJ2-7, with 8 bases that match TRBD1. With V trimmed by 0 bases and J by 3 bases, 8 bases remained unmatched. The CDR3 runs 16 residues. Germline V CDR1 and CDR2: SGHRS, YFSETQ.

This clone has just one count. This chain joins TRBV10-3 and TRBJ2-7; D uncertain. V dropped 6 bases and J dropped 7 bases, with 10 bases sitting between them. The CDR3 has 11 amino acids. CDR1 ENHRY and CDR2 SYGVKD come from the germline V gene. The CDR3 reads CAIRGVREQYF. CDR3 sequence (DNA): TGTGCCATCAGGGGCGTACGGGAGCAGTACTTC.

The rearrangement uses TRBV7-2 and TRBJ2-7, with 7 bases that match TRBD2. CDR1 SGHTA and CDR2 FQGNSA come from the germline V gene. CDR3 size: 16 residues. V shed 0 bases and J 4 bases; nucleotides not matched to a gene: 9. The CDR3 here is CASSLARAGEGYEQYF. The CDR3 DNA reads as TGTGCCAGCAGCTTAGCGCGGGCGGGAGAAGGGTACGAGCAGTACTTC.

This chain uses TRBV7-2 with TRBJ1-6; D remains unclear. The CDR3 loop spans 17 amino acids. CDR1 is SGHTA and CDR2 is FQGNSA in the germline V gene. Trimming took off 1 base at V and 0 bases at J, with 10 bases between the two ends. Here the CDR3 DNA reads TGTGCCAGCAGCTTAGGTCAAGAACGCTCCTATAATTCACCCCTCCACTTT. Translating gives CASSLGQERSYNSPLHF. The variable domain in full, completed from reference TRBV7-2 and TRBJ1-6, reads GAGVSQSPSNKVTEKGKDVELRCDPISGHTALYWYRQSLGQGLEFLIYFQGNSAPDKSGLPSDRFSAERTGGSVSTLTIQRTQQEDSAVYLCASSLGQERSYNSPLHFGNGTRLTVT.

CDR3 sequence reads: CASSLEVGGTDTQYF. DNA of the CDR3: TGTGCCAGCAGCTTAGAGGTGGGGGGCACAGATACGCAGTATTTT. The chain links TRBV7-6 to TRBJ2-3; D is perhaps TRBD1 or TRBD2 (5 bases each). There are 15 residues in the CDR3. Per the germline V gene, CDR1 is SGHVS and CDR2 is FNYEAQ. Trimming stripped 1 base from V and 1 base from J, with 9 bases between.

This CDR3 is CASSFTSGSHEQYF. For the CDR3, the DNA is TGTGCCAGCAGCTTTACTAGCGGGAGCCACGAGCAGTACTTC. The chain carries TRBV11-2 and TRBJ2-7; TRBD2 agrees at 11 bases. The V gene's germline CDR1 is SGHAT and CDR2 FQNNGV. This CDR3 has 14 residues. With V trimmed by 3 bases and J by 5 bases, 3 bases remained unmatched.

Points on this clone: No conserved phenylalanine or tryptophan is present at the end of the CDR3, so a read error is the likely explanation. The DNA is omitted, as the CDR3 cannot be located on it reliably, and the CDR3 follows TCRdb's listing. The chain is built from TRBV6-1 and TRBJ1-5. The CDR3 region is 11 residues in length, termini included. The V gene's germline CDR1 is MNHNS and CDR2 SASEGT. This CDR3 is CASSEPGPRVY.

This clone was recorded once. V gene TRBV2 combines with J gene TRBJ1-6; the D gene is possibly TRBD1 (5 bases). The CDR3 spans 13 residues. Germline CDR1 SNHLY, CDR2 FYNNEI. V gave up 7 bases and J gave up 6 bases, with 10 bases separating them. The CDR3 DNA is TGTGCCAGCATTCGGGACTTTAATTCACCCCTCCACTTT. Translated, it gives CASIRDFNSPLHF.

The chain recombines TRBV27 with TRBJ2-3; no definite D call. The CDR3 is 15 amino acids. The V end lost 6 bases, the J end lost 0 bases, and 13 bases lay between the germline ends. From germline, CDR1 is MNHEY and CDR2 SMNVEV (reference sequence). CDR3 sequence: CASSYNPTSTDTQYF. CDR3 coding DNA: TGTGCCAGCAGCTATAATCCCACTAGCACAGATACGCAGTATTTT.

The chain links TRBV18 to TRBJ2-1, with 7 positions matching TRBD1. V was clipped by 5 bases and J by 6 bases; unmatched bases: 4. Germline V CDR1 and CDR2: KGHSH, LQKENI. The CDR3 has 13 amino acids. CDR3 in DNA: TGTGCCAGCTCAGACAGGGTAGGCAATGAGCAGTTCTTC. This gives the protein CASSDRVGNEQFF.

The chain carries TRBV6-5 and TRBJ2-7, with D perhaps TRBD1 (6 bases). This CDR3 is 15 amino acids long. Trimming took 4 bases from V and 1 from J, leaving 14 bases between them. Germline CDR1 is MNHEY and CDR2 is SVGAGI. The DNA for the CDR3 is TGTGCCAGCAGTTCTAGACAGGCCGCTTCCTACGAGCAGTACTTC. Amino acid sequence: CASSSRQAASYEQYF.

This clone occurred a few times. The genes are TRBV13 and TRBJ1-3; D gene unclear. Trimming took off 0 bases at V and 4 bases at J, with 7 bases between the two ends. Germline CDR1 reads PRHDT; CDR2 reads FYEKMQ (reference sequence). The CDR3 spans 14 residues. CDR3 amino acids: CASSLGLGGNTIYF. The CDR3 nucleotides read TGTGCCAGCAGCTTAGGCCTGGGGGGAAACACCATATATTTT.

This clone came up a few times. The chain couples TRBV5-5 to TRBJ2-1; no clear D gene. Trimming took 3 bases from V and 4 from J, leaving 5 bases between them. This CDR3 is built from 12 residues. Germline values: CDR1 SGHKS, CDR2 YYEKEE (reference sequence). CDR3 coding DNA: TGTGCCAGCAGCTGGCGTTACAATGAGCAGTTCTTC. Protein: CASSWRYNEQFF. Using reference TRBV5-5 and TRBJ2-1 for the parts outside the CDR3, the full variable domain is DAGVTQSPTHLIKTRGQQVTLRCSPISGHKSVSWYQQVLGQGPQFIFQYYEKEERGRGNFPDRFSARQFPNYSSELNVNALLLGDSALYLCASSWRYNEQFFGPGTRLTVL.

The chain uses TRBV7-3 and TRBJ2-3, with 9 bases lining up with TRBD1. J lost 4 bases, V lost 5 bases, and 4 bases had no gene match. CDR3 length: 14 residues. Germline lookup yields CDR1 SGHTA and CDR2 FQGTGA. The CDR3 is CASSQTGGADTQYF. The CDR3 coding sequence is TGTGCCAGCAGCCAGACAGGGGGTGCAGATACGCAGTATTTT.

This rearrangement joins TRBV5-1 to TRBJ2-1, with D maybe TRBD1 (5 bases). CDR1 is SGHRS and CDR2 is YFSETQ in the germline V gene. The CDR3 loop spans 18 amino acids. V shed 1 base and J shed 0 bases, with 17 bases lying between them. CDR3 region: CASSLWGDSLSSYNEQFF. The CDR3 DNA follows: TGCGCCAGCAGCTTGTGGGGCGACAGTCTGAGCTCCTACAATGAGCAGTTCTTC.

This chain links TRBV11-1 with TRBJ1-6, with a tentative D call TRBD1 (5 bases). The CDR3 extends over 14 amino acids. Germline V gene lookup returns CDR1 SGHAT and CDR2 FQDESV (reference sequence). Deletions cut 5 bases from V and 5 bases from J, with 10 bases between. The CDR3 nucleotides are TGTGCCAGCAGCCGGCGGGGGAATAATTCACCCCTCCACTTT. Amino acids: CASSRRGNNSPLHF.

The rearrangement uses TRBV28 and TRBJ1-2; no clear D. V lost 2 bases to trimming and J lost 4 bases, with 11 bases between them. This CDR3 spans 14 amino acids. Germline CDR1 reads MDHEN; CDR2 reads SYDVKM. The DNA of the CDR3 is TGTGCCAGCAGTTTACTAGAGAGAGGCTATGGCTACACCTTC. Protein sequence: CASSLLERGYGYTF.

The V and J genes are TRBV27 and TRBJ2-1; TRBD2 matches at 12 bases. V lost 2 bases and J lost 8; bases outside the gene matches: 4. Germline CDR1 reads MNHEY; CDR2 reads SMNVEV (reference sequence). The CDR3 totals 15 residues. For the CDR3, the DNA is TGTGCCAGCAGTTTAGGACTAGCGGGGCTGGATGAGCAGTTCTTC. It translates to CASSLGLAGLDEQFF.

This chain connects TRBV5-6 to TRBJ2-1; possible D gene TRBD1, 6 bases. CDR1 and CDR2 (germline): SGHDT, YYEEEE. V dropped 7 bases and J dropped 0 bases, with 14 bases sitting between them. The CDR3 sequence is 15 residues long. In nucleotides, the CDR3 is TGTGCCAGCGTCCGGGACATGAGCTCCTACAATGAGCAGTTCTTC. Protein: CASVRDMSSYNEQFF.

Written as DNA, the CDR3 is TGTGCCAGCTCTGGACACGCGGGAAGGAACACTGAAGCTTTCTTT. Its translation: CASSGHAGRNTEAFF. The chain carries TRBV18 and TRBJ1-1; D is possibly TRBD1 (5 bases). The ends were cut back, 6 bases at V and 1 base at J, with 15 bases in the middle. The CDR3 is 15 amino acids. Germline CDR1 and CDR2: KGHSH and LQKENI.

The gene calls are TRBV19 and TRBJ2-1, with a possible D match to TRBD1 (8 bases). V was clipped by 4 bases and J by 6 bases, with 19 bases between them. The CDR3 is made up of 16 amino acids. The germline V gene has CDR1 LNHDA and CDR2 SQIVND (reference sequence). This chain's CDR3 is CASSNYRGGVSNEQFF. The CDR3 nucleotides read TGTGCCAGTAGTAACTACAGGGGGGGAGTTTCCAATGAGCAGTTCTTC.

The chain is built from TRBV5-6 and TRBJ2-1; 11 bases are shared with TRBD1. Trimming cost V 4 bases and J 4 bases; bases outside gene matches: 7. The CDR3 is made up of 16 amino acids. The germline gives CDR1 SGHDT, CDR2 YYEEEE. The CDR3 DNA reads as TGTGCCAGCAGCCCAGGGACAGGGGGGCAATACAATGAGCAGTTCTTC. It translates to CASSPGTGGQYNEQFF.